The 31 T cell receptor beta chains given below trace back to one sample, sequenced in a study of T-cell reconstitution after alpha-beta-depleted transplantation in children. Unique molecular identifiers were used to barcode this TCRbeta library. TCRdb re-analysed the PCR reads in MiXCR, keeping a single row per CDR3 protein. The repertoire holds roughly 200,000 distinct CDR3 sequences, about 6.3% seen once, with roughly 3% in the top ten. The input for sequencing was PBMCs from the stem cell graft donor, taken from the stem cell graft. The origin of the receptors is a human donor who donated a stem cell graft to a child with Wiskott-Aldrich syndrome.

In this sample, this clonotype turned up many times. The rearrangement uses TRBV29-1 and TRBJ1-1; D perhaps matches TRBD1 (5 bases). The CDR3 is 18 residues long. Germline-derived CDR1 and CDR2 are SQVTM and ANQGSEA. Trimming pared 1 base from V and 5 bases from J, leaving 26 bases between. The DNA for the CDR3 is TGCAGCGTTGAAGGGGGCCCGGGGTCTCAAATGGTTGGTACTGAAGCTTTCTTT. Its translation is CSVEGGPGSQMVGTEAFF. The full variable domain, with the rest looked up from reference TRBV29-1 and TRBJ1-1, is SAVISQKPSRDICQRGTSLTIQCQVDSQVTMMFWYRQQPGQSLTLIATANQGSEATYESGFVIDKFPISRPNLTFSTLTVSNMSPEDSSIYLCSVEGGPGSQMVGTEAFFGQGTRLTVV.

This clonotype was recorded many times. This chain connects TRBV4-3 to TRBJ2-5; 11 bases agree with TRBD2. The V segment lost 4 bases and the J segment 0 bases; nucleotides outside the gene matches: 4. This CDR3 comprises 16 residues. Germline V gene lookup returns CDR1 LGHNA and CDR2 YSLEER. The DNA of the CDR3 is TGCGCCAGCAGCCGTGGGACTAGCGGAAACCAAGAGACCCAGTACTTC. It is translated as CASSRGTSGNQETQYF.

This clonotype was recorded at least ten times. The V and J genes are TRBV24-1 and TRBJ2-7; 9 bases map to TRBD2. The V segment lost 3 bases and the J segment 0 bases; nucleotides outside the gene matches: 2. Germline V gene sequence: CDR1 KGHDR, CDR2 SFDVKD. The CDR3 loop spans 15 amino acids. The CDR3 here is CATSDRAGGSYEQYF. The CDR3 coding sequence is TGTGCCACCAGTGATCGAGCGGGGGGCTCCTACGAGCAGTACTTC.

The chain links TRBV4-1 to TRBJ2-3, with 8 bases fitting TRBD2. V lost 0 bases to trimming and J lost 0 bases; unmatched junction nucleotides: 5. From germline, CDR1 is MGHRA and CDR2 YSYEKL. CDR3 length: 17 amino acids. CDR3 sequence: CASSQEPGGASTDTQYF. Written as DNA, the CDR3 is TGCGCCAGCAGCCAAGAGCCCGGGGGGGCAAGCACAGATACGCAGTATTTT.

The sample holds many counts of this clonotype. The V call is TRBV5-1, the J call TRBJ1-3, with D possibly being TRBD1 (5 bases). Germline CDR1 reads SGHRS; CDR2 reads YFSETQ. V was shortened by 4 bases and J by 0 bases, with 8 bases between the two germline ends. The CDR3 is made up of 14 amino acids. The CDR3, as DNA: TGCGCCAGCAGCGGGGACGACTCTGGAAACACCATATATTTT. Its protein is CASSGDDSGNTIYF.

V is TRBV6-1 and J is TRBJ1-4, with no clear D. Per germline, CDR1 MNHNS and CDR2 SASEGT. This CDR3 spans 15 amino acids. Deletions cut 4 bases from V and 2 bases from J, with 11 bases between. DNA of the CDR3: TGTGCCAGCAGTGCGCGCAGCCCGACTAATGAAAAACTGTTTTTT. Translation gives CASSARSPTNEKLFF.

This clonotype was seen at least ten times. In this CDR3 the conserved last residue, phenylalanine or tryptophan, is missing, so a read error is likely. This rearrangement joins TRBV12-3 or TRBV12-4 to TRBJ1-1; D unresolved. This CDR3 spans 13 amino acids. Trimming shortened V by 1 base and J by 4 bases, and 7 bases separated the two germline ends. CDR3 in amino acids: CASSLGHPTEAFL. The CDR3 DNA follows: TGTGCCAGCAGTTTAGGACATCCCACTGAAGCTTTCCTT.

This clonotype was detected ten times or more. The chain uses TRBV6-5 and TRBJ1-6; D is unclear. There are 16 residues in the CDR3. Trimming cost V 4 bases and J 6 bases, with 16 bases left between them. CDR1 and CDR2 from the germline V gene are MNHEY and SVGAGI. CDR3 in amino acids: CASSSRTGNLNSPLHF. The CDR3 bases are TGTGCCAGCAGTTCAAGGACCGGGAACCTTAATTCACCCCTCCACTTT.

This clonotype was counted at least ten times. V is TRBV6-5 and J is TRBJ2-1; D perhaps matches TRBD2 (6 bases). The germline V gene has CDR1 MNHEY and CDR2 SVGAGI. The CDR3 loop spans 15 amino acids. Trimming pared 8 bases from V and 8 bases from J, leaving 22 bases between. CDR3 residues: CASSSGVRFADEQFF. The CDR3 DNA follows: TGTGCCAGCTCCTCGGGGGTTCGTTTTGCGGATGAGCAGTTCTTC.

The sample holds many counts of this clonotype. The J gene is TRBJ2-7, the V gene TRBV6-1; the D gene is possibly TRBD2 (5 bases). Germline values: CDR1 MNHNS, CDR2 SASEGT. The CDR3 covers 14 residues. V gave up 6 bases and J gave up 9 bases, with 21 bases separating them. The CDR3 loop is CASSRAGVDRGQYF. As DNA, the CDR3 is TGTGCCAGCAGCAGAGCCGGGGTTGACCGCGGGCAGTACTTC.

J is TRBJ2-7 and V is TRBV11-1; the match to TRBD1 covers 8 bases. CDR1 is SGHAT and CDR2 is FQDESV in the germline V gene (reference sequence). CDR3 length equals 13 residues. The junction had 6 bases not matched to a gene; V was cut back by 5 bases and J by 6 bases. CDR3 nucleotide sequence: TGTGCCAGCAGCCCGGCGACAGGGGCCGAGCAGTACTTC. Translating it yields CASSPATGAEQYF.

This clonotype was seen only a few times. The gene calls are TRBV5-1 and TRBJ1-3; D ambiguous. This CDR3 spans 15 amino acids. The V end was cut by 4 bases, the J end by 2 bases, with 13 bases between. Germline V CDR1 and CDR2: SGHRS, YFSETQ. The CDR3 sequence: CASSREGIPGNTIYF. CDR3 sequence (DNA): TGCGCCAGCAGCCGAGAGGGAATTCCTGGAAACACCATATATTTT. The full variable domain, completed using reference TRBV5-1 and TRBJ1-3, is KAGVTQTPRYLIKTRGQQVTLSCSPISGHRSVSWYQQTPGQGLQFLFEYFSETQRNKGNFPGRFSGRQFSNSRSEMNVSTLELGDSALYLCASSREGIPGNTIYFGEGSWLTVV.

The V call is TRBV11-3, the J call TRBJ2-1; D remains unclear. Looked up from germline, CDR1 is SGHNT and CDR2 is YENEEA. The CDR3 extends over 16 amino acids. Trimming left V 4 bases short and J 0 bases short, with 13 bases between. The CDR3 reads CASSSVSVSSYNEQFF. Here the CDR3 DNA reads TGTGCCAGCAGCTCCGTCAGCGTTAGCTCCTACAATGAGCAGTTCTTC.

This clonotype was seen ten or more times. The CDR3, as DNA: TGCGCCAGCAGCTTGGTTTCGGGGAGCACAGATACGCAGTATTTT. It codes for CASSLVSGSTDTQYF. The V call is TRBV5-1, the J call TRBJ2-3; TRBD2 is a possible D gene (5 bases). This CDR3 is 15 amino acids long. With 0 bases removed from V and 0 bases from J, the gap between germline ends came to 8 bases. Germline CDR1 is SGHRS and CDR2 is YFSETQ.

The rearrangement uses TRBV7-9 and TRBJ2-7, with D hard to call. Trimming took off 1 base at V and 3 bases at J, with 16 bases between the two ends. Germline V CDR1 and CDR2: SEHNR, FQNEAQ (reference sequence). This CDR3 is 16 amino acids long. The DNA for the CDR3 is TGTGCCAGCAGCTTAGGCCCGTTCCACCCCGACTACGAGCAGTACTTC. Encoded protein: CASSLGPFHPDYEQYF.

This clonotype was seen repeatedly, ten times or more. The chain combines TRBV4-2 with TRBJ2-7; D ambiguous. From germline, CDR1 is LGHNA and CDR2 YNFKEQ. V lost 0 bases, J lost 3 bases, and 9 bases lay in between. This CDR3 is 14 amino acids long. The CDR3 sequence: CASSQDFKGYEQYF. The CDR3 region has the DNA TGTGCCAGCAGCCAAGATTTTAAAGGCTACGAGCAGTACTTC.

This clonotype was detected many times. The CDR3 coding sequence is TGCAGCGTTGGGAGTAATGAGCAGTTCTTC. This sequence encodes CSVGSNEQFF. The chain links TRBV29-1 to TRBJ2-1; D call uncertain. The CDR3 loop spans 10 amino acids. Germline V gene data show CDR1 as SQVTM and CDR2 as ANQGSEA. V lost 4 bases and J lost 7, with 5 bases in between.

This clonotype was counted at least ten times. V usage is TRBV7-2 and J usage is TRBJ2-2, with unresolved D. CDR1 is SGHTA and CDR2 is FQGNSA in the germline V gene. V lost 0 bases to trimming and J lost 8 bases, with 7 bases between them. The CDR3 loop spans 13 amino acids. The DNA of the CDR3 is TGTGCCAGCAGCTTAGCAGGGAAAGGGGAGCTGTTTTTT. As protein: CASSLAGKGELFF.

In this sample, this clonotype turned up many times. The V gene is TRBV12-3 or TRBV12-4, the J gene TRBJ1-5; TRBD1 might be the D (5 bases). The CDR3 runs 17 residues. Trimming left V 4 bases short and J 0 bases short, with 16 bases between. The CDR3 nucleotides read TGTGCCAGCAGTTCTACGAGTGGGGGTGCTAGCAATCAGCCCCAGCATTTT. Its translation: CASSSTSGGASNQPQHF.

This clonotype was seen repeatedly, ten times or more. CDR3 in amino acids: CSARPVTFTDTQYF. In DNA, the CDR3 is TGCAGTGCCAGACCCGTAACCTTCACAGATACGCAGTATTTT. V gene TRBV20-1 combines with J gene TRBJ2-3; unclear D gene. With 6 bases removed from V and 2 bases from J, the gap between germline ends came to 15 bases. Looked up from germline, CDR1 is DFQATT and CDR2 is SNEGSKA (reference sequence). The CDR3 contains 14 residues.

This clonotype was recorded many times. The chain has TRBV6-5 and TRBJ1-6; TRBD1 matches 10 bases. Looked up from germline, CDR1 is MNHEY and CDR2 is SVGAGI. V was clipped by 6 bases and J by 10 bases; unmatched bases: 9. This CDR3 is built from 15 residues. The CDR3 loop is CASRLGTGDDSPLHF. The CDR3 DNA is TGTGCCAGCAGACTTGGGACAGGGGACGACTCACCCCTCCACTTT.

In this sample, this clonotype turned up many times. DNA of the CDR3: TGTGCCACCCAGAGGGGCGGGAGGAGCTCCTACAATGAGCAGTTCTTC. It is translated as CATQRGGRSSYNEQFF. The genes are TRBV24-1 and TRBJ2-1; 8 bases are a match to TRBD2. CDR3 length equals 16 residues. Trimming at V came to 9 bases and at J to 0 bases, leaving 9 bases not matched to a gene. The germline V gene has CDR1 KGHDR and CDR2 SFDVKD.

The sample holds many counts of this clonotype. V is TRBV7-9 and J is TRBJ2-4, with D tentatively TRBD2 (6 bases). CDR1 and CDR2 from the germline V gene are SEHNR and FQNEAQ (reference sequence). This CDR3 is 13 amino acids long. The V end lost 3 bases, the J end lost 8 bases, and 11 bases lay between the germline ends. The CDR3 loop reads CASSFSREDIQYF. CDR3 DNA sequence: TGTGCCAGCAGCTTCAGCAGGGAGGACATTCAGTACTTC.

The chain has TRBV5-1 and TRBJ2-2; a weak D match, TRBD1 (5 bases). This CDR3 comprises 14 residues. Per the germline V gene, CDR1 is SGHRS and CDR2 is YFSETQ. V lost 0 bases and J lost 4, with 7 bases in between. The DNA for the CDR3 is TGCGCCAGCAGCTTGGACAGGCCCACCGGGGAGCTGTTTTTT. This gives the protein CASSLDRPTGELFF.

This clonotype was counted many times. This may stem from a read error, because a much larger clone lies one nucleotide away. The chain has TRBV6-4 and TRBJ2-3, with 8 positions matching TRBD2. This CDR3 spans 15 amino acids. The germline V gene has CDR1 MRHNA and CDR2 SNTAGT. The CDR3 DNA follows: TGTGCCAGCAGTAACTCTAGCGGGAGCACAGATACGCAGTATTTT. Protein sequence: CASSNSSGSTDTQYF.

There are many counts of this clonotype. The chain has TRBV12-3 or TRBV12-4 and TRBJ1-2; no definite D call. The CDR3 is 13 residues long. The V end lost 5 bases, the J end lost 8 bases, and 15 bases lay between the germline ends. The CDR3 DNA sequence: TGTGCCAGCAGTATGGGGAGAGCGGGGGGCTACACCTTC. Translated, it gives CASSMGRAGGYTF.

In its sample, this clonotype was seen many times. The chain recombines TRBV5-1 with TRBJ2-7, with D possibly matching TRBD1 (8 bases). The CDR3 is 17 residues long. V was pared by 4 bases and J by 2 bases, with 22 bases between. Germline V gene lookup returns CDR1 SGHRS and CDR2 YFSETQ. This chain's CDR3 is CASSIAGGTGGAYEQYF. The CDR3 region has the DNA TGCGCCAGCAGCATTGCAGGGGGTACAGGGGGGGCCTACGAGCAGTACTTC.

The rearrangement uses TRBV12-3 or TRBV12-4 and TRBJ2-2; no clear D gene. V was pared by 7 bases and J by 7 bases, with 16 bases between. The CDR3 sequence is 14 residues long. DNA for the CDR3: TGTGCCAGCAAGGGCCCCCTTAGGATCGGGGAGCTGTTTTTT. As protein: CASKGPLRIGELFF.

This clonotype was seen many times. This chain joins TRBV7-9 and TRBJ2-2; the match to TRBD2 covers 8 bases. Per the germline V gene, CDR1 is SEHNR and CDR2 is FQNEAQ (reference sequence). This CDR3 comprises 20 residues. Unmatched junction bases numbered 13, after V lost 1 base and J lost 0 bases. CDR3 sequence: CASSLGTSGLSFANTGELFF. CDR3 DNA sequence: TGTGCCAGCAGCTTAGGTACTAGCGGCCTTTCGTTCGCGAACACCGGGGAGCTGTTTTTT.

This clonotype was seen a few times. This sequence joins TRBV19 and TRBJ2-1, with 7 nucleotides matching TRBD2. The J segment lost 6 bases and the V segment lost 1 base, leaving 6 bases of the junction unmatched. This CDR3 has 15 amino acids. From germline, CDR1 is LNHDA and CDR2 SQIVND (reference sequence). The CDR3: CASSIGGGRSNEQFF. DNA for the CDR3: TGTGCCAGTAGTATAGGCGGCGGGAGAAGCAATGAGCAGTTCTTC.

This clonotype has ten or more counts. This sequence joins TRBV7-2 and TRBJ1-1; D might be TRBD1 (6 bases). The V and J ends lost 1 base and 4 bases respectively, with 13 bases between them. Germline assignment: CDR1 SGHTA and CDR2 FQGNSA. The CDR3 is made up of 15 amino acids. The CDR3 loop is CASSLEAGAGTEAFF. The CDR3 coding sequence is TGTGCCAGCAGCTTAGAGGCAGGGGCTGGCACTGAAGCTTTCTTT. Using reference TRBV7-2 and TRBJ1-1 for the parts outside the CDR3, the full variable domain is GAGVSQSPSNKVTEKGKDVELRCDPISGHTALYWYRQSLGQGLEFLIYFQGNSAPDKSGLPSDRFSAERTGGSVSTLTIQRTQQEDSAVYLCASSLEAGAGTEAFFGQGTRLTVV.